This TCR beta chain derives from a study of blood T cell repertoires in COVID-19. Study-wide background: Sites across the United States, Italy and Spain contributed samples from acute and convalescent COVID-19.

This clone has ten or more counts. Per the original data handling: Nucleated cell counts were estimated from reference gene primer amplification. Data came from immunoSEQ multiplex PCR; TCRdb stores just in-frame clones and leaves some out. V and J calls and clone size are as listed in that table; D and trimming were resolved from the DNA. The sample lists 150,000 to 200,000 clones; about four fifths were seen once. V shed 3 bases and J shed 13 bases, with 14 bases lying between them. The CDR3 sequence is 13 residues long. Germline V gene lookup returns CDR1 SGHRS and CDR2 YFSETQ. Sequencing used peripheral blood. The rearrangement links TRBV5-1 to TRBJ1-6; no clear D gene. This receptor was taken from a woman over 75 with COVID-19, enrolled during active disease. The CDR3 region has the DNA TGCGCCAGCAGCTCGGAGGACCGGCGTCCCCTCCACTTT. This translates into CASSSEDRRPLHF.